These 5 T cell receptor beta chains were all obtained from the same sample, sequenced in a study of beta chain features in type 1 diabetes. Sequenced material consisted of expressed TCRB transcripts (all of the isolated RNA was reverse transcribed). Repertoires were generated with immunoSEQ multiplex PCR, while TCRdb's copy carries only in-frame clones and drops some. The top ten clones hold roughly 2.6% of a sample with approximately 120,000 clones, around 15% of them seen once. General study results and limits: Shortening that was moderate but significant affected the TCRB CDR3s of Type 1 diabetes patients in all four CD4+ subsets.

Their specific antigens are unknown. The sequencing sample was made of central memory CD4+ T cells from blood. The receptors come from a man aged 18 to 29 with type 1 diabetes.

This clone was picked up a small number of times. At the DNA level, this CDR3 is encoded by other sequences in the same sample as well. The V call is TRBV5-1, the J call TRBJ1-1; D unclear. The germline gives CDR1 SGHRS, CDR2 YFSETQ. The CDR3 has 13 residues. V lost 0 bases and J lost 1, with 4 bases in between. In nucleotides, the CDR3 is TGCGCCAGCAGCTTGGAAGGGAACACTGAAGCTTTCTTT. Protein: CASSLEGNTEAFF.

Only a few counts were recorded for this clone. The chain's CDR3 is CASSPLTSGKHEQYF. Here the CDR3 DNA reads TGTGCCAGCTCACCACTCACTAGCGGGAAGCACGAGCAGTACTTC. The chain carries TRBV18 and TRBJ2-7; 10 bases fit TRBD2. V was clipped by 1 base and J by 5 bases; unmatched bases: 5. The CDR3 extends over 15 amino acids. Looked up from germline, CDR1 is KGHSH and CDR2 is LQKENI. The whole variable domain, filled in from reference TRBV18 and TRBJ2-7, reads NAGVMQNPRHLVRRRGQEARLRCSPMKGHSHVYWYRQLPEEGLKFMVYLQKENIIDESGMPKERFSAEFPKEGPSILRIQQVVRGDSAAYFCASSPLTSGKHEQYFGPGTRLTVT.

This clone was seen more than once but under ten times. The V gene is TRBV6-5, the J gene TRBJ2-7; 10 positions match TRBD1. Germline CDR1 and CDR2: MNHEY and SVGAGI. The CDR3 has 15 amino acids. V shed 2 bases and J 3 bases; nucleotides not matched to a gene: 4. The chain's CDR3 is CASSYGQGGGYEQYF. The CDR3, as DNA: TGTGCCAGCAGTTACGGACAGGGGGGTGGCTACGAGCAGTACTTC.

The genes are TRBV30 and TRBJ1-4; D is ambiguous. The germline V gene encodes CDR1 GTSNPN and CDR2 SVGIG (reference sequence). Trimming took off 2 bases at V and 9 bases at J, with 10 bases between the two ends. This CDR3 spans 12 amino acids. The CDR3 sequence is CAWSSDGKKLFF. CDR3 coding DNA: TGTGCCTGGAGTAGTGATGGGAAAAAACTGTTTTTT.

Notes on this clone: Relative to the germline gene, one junction end is altered; a read error may explain this. V and J are TRBV7-7 and TRBJ2-1, with 7 bases matching TRBD2. The CDR3 is 13 amino acids. From germline, CDR1 is SSHAT and CDR2 FNYEAQ (reference sequence). The CDR3 sequence is CASSLRREGEQFF. Here the CDR3 DNA reads TGTGCTAGCAGCTTACGTAGGGAGGGTGAGCAGTTCTTC.